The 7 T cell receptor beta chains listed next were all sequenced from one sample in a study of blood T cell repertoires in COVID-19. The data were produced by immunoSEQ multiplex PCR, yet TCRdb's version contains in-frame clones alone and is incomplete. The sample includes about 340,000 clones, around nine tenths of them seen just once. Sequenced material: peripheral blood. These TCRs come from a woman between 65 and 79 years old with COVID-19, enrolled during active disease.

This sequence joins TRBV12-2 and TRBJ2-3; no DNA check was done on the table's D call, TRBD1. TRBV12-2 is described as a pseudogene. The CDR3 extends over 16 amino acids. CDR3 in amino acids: CASRSAQQGAKDTQYF. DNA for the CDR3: TGTGCAAGTCGCTCCGCTCAACAGGGGGCGAAAGATACGCAGTATTTT.

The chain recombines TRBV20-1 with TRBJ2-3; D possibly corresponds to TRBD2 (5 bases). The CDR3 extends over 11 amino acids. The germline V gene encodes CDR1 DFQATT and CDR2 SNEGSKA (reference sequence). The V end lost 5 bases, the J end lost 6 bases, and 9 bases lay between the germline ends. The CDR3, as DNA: TGCAGTGCTCGACCGGGGGATACGCAGTATTTT. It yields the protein CSARPGDTQYF.

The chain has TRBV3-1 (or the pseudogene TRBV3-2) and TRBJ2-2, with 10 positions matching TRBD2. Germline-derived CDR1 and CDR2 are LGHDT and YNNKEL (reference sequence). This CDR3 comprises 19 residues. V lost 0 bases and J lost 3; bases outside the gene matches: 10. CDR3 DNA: TGTGCCAGCAGCCAAGATGGGTGGAGCGGGGGGGCGGACACCGGGGAGCTGTTTTTT. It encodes CASSQDGWSGGADTGELFF.

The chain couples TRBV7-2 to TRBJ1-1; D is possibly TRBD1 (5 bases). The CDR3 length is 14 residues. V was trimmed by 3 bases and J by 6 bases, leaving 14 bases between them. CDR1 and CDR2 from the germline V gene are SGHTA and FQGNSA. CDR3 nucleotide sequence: TGTGCCAGCAGCTTTTACCCCCAAGGGGCTGAAGCTTTCTTT. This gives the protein CASSFYPQGAEAFF.

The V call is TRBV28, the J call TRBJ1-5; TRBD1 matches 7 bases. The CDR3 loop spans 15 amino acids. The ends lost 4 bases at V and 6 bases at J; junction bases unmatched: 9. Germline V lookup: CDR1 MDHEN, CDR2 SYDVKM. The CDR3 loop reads CASSWSTGEGQPQHF. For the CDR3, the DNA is TGTGCCAGCAGTTGGAGTACAGGGGAAGGTCAGCCCCAGCATTTT. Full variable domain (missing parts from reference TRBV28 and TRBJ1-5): DVKVTQSSRYLVKRTGEKVFLECVQDMDHENMFWYRQDPGLGLRLIYFSYDVKMKEKGDIPEGYSVSREKKERFSLILESASTNQTSMYLCASSWSTGEGQPQHFGDGTRLSIL.

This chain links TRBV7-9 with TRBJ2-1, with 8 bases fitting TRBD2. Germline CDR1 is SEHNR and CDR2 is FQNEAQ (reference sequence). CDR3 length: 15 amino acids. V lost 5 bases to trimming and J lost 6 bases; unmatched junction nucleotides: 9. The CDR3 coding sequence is TGTGCCAGCAGCCCTGGTGGAGCGGGGGTCAATGAGCAGTTCTTC. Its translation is CASSPGGAGVNEQFF.

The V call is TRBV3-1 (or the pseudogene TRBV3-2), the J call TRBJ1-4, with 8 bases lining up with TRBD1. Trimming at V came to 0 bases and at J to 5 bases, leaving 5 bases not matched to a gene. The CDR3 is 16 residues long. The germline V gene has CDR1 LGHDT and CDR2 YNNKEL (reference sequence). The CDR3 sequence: CASSQDITGGNEKLFF. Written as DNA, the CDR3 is TGTGCCAGCAGCCAAGATATTACAGGGGGAAATGAAAAACTGTTTTTT.